This entry lists 16 T cell receptor beta chains sequenced from one sample in a study of beta chain features in type 1 diabetes. Since all of the isolated RNA was reverse transcribed, expressed TCRB transcripts were what got sequenced. This table comes from immunoSEQ multiplex PCR, and its TCRdb copy is limited to in-frame clones, with some not included. The sample includes about 150,000 clones, around 50% of them seen just once. The sample consisted of Tregs from blood. The origin of the receptors is a man between 18 and 35 years old in good health.

The chain is built from TRBV7-2 and TRBJ1-1, with D possibly matching TRBD1 (6 bases). CDR1 and CDR2 (germline): SGHTA, FQGNSA. This CDR3 spans 14 amino acids. V was pared by 0 bases and J by 7 bases, with 12 bases between. This CDR3 reads CASSLAADSLEAFF. In DNA, the CDR3 is TGTGCCAGCAGCTTAGCGGCGGACAGCCTTGAAGCTTTCTTT.

V is TRBV7-9 and J is TRBJ2-1; 10 bases are shared with TRBD2. With V trimmed by 1 base and J by 4 bases, 4 bases remained unmatched. The CDR3 is 16 amino acids. Germline values: CDR1 SEHNR, CDR2 FQNEAQ (reference sequence). CDR3 region: CASSLGPLAGYNEQFF. In nucleotides, the CDR3 is TGTGCCAGCAGCTTAGGGCCACTAGCGGGGTACAATGAGCAGTTCTTC.

In this sample, this clone turned up a few times. The chain employs TRBV19 and TRBJ1-1, with D hard to call. This CDR3 contains 11 residues. The V gene's germline CDR1 is LNHDA and CDR2 SQIVND (reference sequence). The V end was cut by 6 bases, the J end by 5 bases, with 7 bases between. The CDR3 DNA reads as TGTGCCAGTAGGTCTAGGACTGAAGCTTTCTTT. Residues: CASRSRTEAFF.

Only one count was recorded for this clone. The chain is built from TRBV28 and TRBJ1-6; 7 positions agree with TRBD1. Unmatched junction bases numbered 12, after V lost 6 bases and J lost 7 bases. CDR1 and CDR2 (germline): MDHEN, SYDVKM. This CDR3 region has 16 residues. For the CDR3, the DNA is TGTGCCAGCAGGGGGGGACCGGGACAGATAAATTCACCCCTCCACTTT. Amino acid sequence: CASRGGPGQINSPLHF.

This clone occurred a few times. The rearrangement links TRBV5-4 to TRBJ1-2, with TRBD1 identical over 8 bases. The CDR3 sequence is 15 residues long. J gave up 1 base and V 0 bases, and 2 bases lay outside the gene matches. Germline V CDR1 and CDR2: SGHNT, YYREEE (reference sequence). The CDR3 DNA sequence: TGTGCCAGCAGCTTGGCGACAGGGGTTAACTATGGCTACACCTTC. Translated, it gives CASSLATGVNYGYTF. Together with reference TRBV5-4 and TRBJ1-2, the CDR3 gives the full variable domain: ETGVTQSPTHLIKTRGQQVTLRCSSQSGHNTVSWYQQALGQGPQFIFQYYREEENGRGNFPPRFSGLQFPNYSSELNVNALELDDSALYLCASSLATGVNYGYTFGSGTRLTVV.

This sequence joins TRBV7-3 and TRBJ2-5; D is uncertain. CDR3 length: 13 residues. Deletions cut 2 bases from V and 4 bases from J, with 8 bases between. CDR1 is SGHTA and CDR2 is FQGTGA in the germline V gene. CDR3 DNA sequence: TGTGCCAGCAGCTTAGCCGGAGCAGAGACCCAGTACTTC. Translated: CASSLAGAETQYF.

This chain joins TRBV16 and TRBJ2-5; 7 nucleotides align to TRBD1. Trimming cost V 4 bases and J 6 bases; bases outside gene matches: 8. Germline lookup yields CDR1 KGHSY and CDR2 FQNENV. The CDR3 spans 14 residues. The CDR3 bases are TGTGCCAGCAGCCGCCGGACAGGCCGACAGACCCAGTACTTC. Its translation: CASSRRTGRQTQYF.

This clone appeared once. The rearrangement joins TRBV20-1 to TRBJ1-1; D remains unclear. Per the germline V gene, CDR1 is DFQATT and CDR2 is SNEGSKA (reference sequence). The V and J ends lost 4 bases and 7 bases respectively, with 10 bases between them. CDR3 length: 11 residues. The CDR3 coding sequence is TGCAGTGCTAAGAAACAAGTTGAAGCTTTCTTT. Amino acid sequence: CSAKKQVEAFF.

This chain joins TRBV7-2 and TRBJ2-7; TRBD1 aligns across 8 bases. Trimming removed 2 bases from V and 7 bases from J; junction bases left unmatched: 13. The CDR3 length is 16 residues. Germline V gene data show CDR1 as SGHTA and CDR2 as FQGNSA. Here the CDR3 reads CASSLRGGGTGREQYF. The DNA of the CDR3 is TGTGCCAGCAGCTTAAGGGGTGGGGGGACAGGTCGGGAGCAGTACTTC.

The chain combines TRBV19 with TRBJ1-5; a possible D gene is TRBD1 (5 bases). Trimming took 1 base from V and 7 from J, leaving 11 bases between them. From germline, CDR1 is LNHDA and CDR2 SQIVND (reference sequence). This CDR3 spans 14 amino acids. The CDR3 here is CASSIAGAGQPQHF. DNA for the CDR3: TGTGCCAGTAGTATAGCTGGGGCTGGGCAGCCCCAGCATTTT.

This clone was seen a handful of times. This rearrangement joins TRBV7-8 to TRBJ1-5; TRBD1 matches 10 bases. The CDR3 runs 14 residues. CDR1 is SGHVS and CDR2 is FQNEAQ in the germline V gene. The V segment lost 5 bases and the J segment 7 bases; nucleotides outside the gene matches: 5. CDR3 sequence: CASSLGQGEQPQHF. CDR3 DNA sequence: TGTGCCAGCAGCCTCGGACAGGGGGAACAGCCCCAGCATTTT.

This clone was counted a few times. The chain uses TRBV5-1 and TRBJ2-7; D ambiguous. Germline CDR1 SGHRS, CDR2 YFSETQ. The V gene lost 3 bases and the J gene lost 1 base, with 5 bases spanning the gap. The CDR3 consists of 12 residues. Here the CDR3 reads CASSSPSYEQYF. The CDR3 region has the DNA TGCGCCAGCAGCTCCCCTTCCTACGAGCAGTACTTC.

CDR3 protein: CASREYRDTEAFF. CDR3 bases: TGTGCCAGCAGGGAATACCGGGACACTGAAGCTTTCTTT. This chain links TRBV6-6 with TRBJ1-1; no firm D call. Germline V gene sequence: CDR1 MNHNY, CDR2 SVGAGI (reference sequence). CDR3 length: 13 amino acids. With 6 bases removed from V and 3 bases from J, the gap between germline ends came to 11 bases.

The chain uses TRBV29-1 and TRBJ1-2; tentatively, D is TRBD1 (5 bases). Trimming took off 7 bases at V and 4 bases at J, with 10 bases between the two ends. This CDR3 region has 11 residues. The germline V gene has CDR1 SQVTM and CDR2 ANQGSEA. As DNA, the CDR3 is TGCAGCGGGGGGGGGATCTATGGCTACACCTTC. This translates into CSGGGIYGYTF.

The CDR3, as DNA: TGTGCCAGCAGCTTAGAACGGAGGAACACCGGGGAGCTGTTTTTT. Its protein product is CASSLERRNTGELFF. The gene calls are TRBV11-2 and TRBJ2-2; D is unresolved. CDR3 size: 15 residues. V was pared by 0 bases and J by 1 base, with 6 bases between. Germline V gene data show CDR1 as SGHAT and CDR2 as FQNNGV.

The rearrangement joins TRBV18 to TRBJ2-1, with D maybe TRBD1 (6 bases). This CDR3 spans 14 amino acids. Germline loops: CDR1 KGHSH, CDR2 LQKENI. Trimming pared 1 base from V and 8 bases from J, leaving 12 bases between. The CDR3 spells CASSPQYRVHEQFF. In DNA form, the CDR3 reads TGTGCCAGCTCACCACAGTACAGGGTCCATGAGCAGTTCTTC.